Listed below are T cell receptor beta chains from one sample, sequenced in a study of vaccination effects on CD4 cells after COVID-19. No antigen has been identified for these receptors. This table comes from immunoSEQ multiplex PCR, and its TCRdb copy is limited to in-frame clones, with some not included. The sample includes roughly 46,000 clones, around three quarters of them seen just once. The sample in question was CD4+ T cells from PBMCs cultured with HCoV-OC43 spike peptides, obtained after COVID-19 vaccination. The receptors originated from a human donor who received a COVID-19 vaccine. CDR3s include the opening cysteine and the closing phenylalanine or tryptophan. The D gene is left open where the match is weak. Size is stated for part of the rows, as once, few or many counts, or as a class when the clone is expanded.

V gene	D gene	J gene	clone size	CDR3 protein	CDR3 DNA
TRBV19	-	TRBJ1-2	few	CASSIEGSNYGYTF	TGTGCCAGTAGTATCGAAGGTTCAAACTATGGCTACACCTTC
TRBV3-1/TRBV3-2	-	TRBJ1-1	once	CASSHSGRGGGTEAFF	TGTGCCAGCAGCCATTCGGGTCGGGGAGGGGGCACTGAAGCTTTCTTT
TRBV11-3	TRBD1	TRBJ2-5	-	CASSQAGQGAETQYF	TGTGCCAGCAGCCAAGCGGGACAGGGGGCCGAGACCCAGTACTTC
TRBV3-1/TRBV3-2	-	TRBJ1-1	-	CASSQDLGGGTEAFF	TGTGCCAGCAGCCAAGATCTAGGAGGGGGCACTGAAGCTTTCTTT
TRBV5-1	-	TRBJ2-1	-	CASSLPLPSYNEQFF	TGCGCCAGCAGCTTGCCCCTACCTTCCTACAATGAGCAGTTCTTC
TRBV3-1/TRBV3-2	-	TRBJ1-2	-	CASSQSRGTGYTF	TGTGCCAGCAGCCAATCCCGGGGGACAGGCTACACCTTC
TRBV11-2	TRBD1	TRBJ2-7	-	CASSPGQVSYEQYF	TGTGCCAGCAGCCCGGGACAGGTCTCCTACGAGCAGTACTTC
TRBV15	-	TRBJ2-5	-	CATSRGQPIEETQYF	TGTGCCACCAGCAGAGGACAGCCCATCGAAGAGACCCAGTACTTC
TRBV10-3	TRBD2	TRBJ2-2	few	CAISVEREPLTGELFF	TGTGCCATCAGTGTGGAGCGGGAGCCGCTCACCGGGGAGCTGTTTTTT
TRBV12-3/TRBV12-4	-	TRBJ2-7	-	CASSQTLTYEQYF	TGTGCCAGCAGTCAAACACTAACCTACGAGCAGTACTTC
TRBV7-9	-	TRBJ1-2	-	CASSFVGQSYGYTF	TGTGCCAGCAGCTTTGTTGGGCAGAGCTATGGCTACACCTTC
TRBV7-7	-	TRBJ1-1	-	CASSQDTNTEAFF	TGTGCCAGCAGCCAGGACACGAACACTGAAGCTTTCTTT
TRBV19	-	TRBJ1-4	-	CASSPQDRINEKLFF	TGTGCCAGTAGTCCTCAAGACAGGATAAATGAAAAACTGTTTTTT
TRBV18	TRBD1	TRBJ1-3	few	CASSPRTGSGNTIYF	TGTGCCAGCTCACCACGGACAGGCTCTGGAAACACCATATATTTT
TRBV19	TRBD2	TRBJ2-3	-	CASKDGGTTSTDTQYF	TGTGCCAGTAAGGATGGCGGGACTACTAGCACAGATACGCAGTATTTT
TRBV2	-	TRBJ2-5	-	CASSQETRYQETQYF	TGTGCCAGCAGTCAGGAGACCCGGTACCAAGAGACCCAGTACTTC
TRBV12-3/TRBV12-4	-	TRBJ2-5	-	CASTLGLAETQYF	TGTGCCAGCACCCTGGGGTTGGCGGAGACCCAGTACTTC
TRBV7-6	-	TRBJ1-3	few	CASSSWKEGRGNTIYF	TGTGCCAGCAGCTCCTGGAAGGAAGGACGTGGAAACACCATATATTTT
TRBV30	-	TRBJ1-2	-	CAWSPLSRFTF	TGTGCCTGGAGTCCCCTGTCCCGTTTCACCTTC
TRBV20-1	-	TRBJ1-5	-	CSASDRRELGAQHF	TGCAGTGCTAGTGACAGGAGGGAGTTAGGGGCCCAGCATTTT
TRBV19	-	TRBJ1-3	-	CASSYGPSSGNTIYF	TGTGCCAGTAGTTACGGACCGAGCTCTGGAAACACCATATATTTT
TRBV18	-	TRBJ2-7	-	CASSPQSSSDAHEQYF	TGTGCCAGCTCACCTCAGTCTAGCTCAGATGCCCACGAGCAGTACTTC
TRBV27	-	TRBJ2-3	-	CASSQSTDTQYF	TGTGCCAGCAGTCAGAGCACAGATACGCAGTATTTT
TRBV5-5	TRBD1	TRBJ1-5	-	CASSWGQGNQPQHF	TGTGCCAGCAGCTGGGGACAGGGAAATCAGCCCCAGCATTTT
TRBV3-1/TRBV3-2	-	TRBJ2-7	few	CASSQVPYEQYF	TGTGCCAGCAGCCAAGTCCCCTACGAGCAGTACTTC